Listed below are T cell receptor beta chains from one sample, sequenced in a study of T cell responses to AZD1222 COVID-19 vaccine. Assay: immunoSEQ multiplex PCR; the TCRdb copy retains only in-frame clones and omits some. The repertoire includes about 160,000 clones, over 75% of them detected once, and about 4.5% sits in the top ten. The input for sequencing was peripheral blood, taken 28 days after the second AZD1222 dose. Every receptor here comes from an adult who received the AZD1222 COVID-19 vaccine. Each CDR3 is given with its conserved first and last residue. D genes are given only for firm matches. Clone size, where shown, is once, few, many, or a class for clones that have expanded.

j_call,clone_size,v_call,d_call,cdr3_aa,cdr3_nt
TRBJ2-1,.,TRBV5-8,.,CASSLEWSGYEQFF,TGTGCCAGCAGCTTGGAATGGAGTGGCTATGAGCAGTTCTTC
TRBJ1-5,once,TRBV7-2,.,CASSFMGGNQPQHF,TGTGCCAGCAGCTTTATGGGGGGCAATCAGCCCCAGCATTTT
TRBJ1-2,.,TRBV14,.,CASSQLGRRPGFDGYTF,TGTGCCAGCAGCCAATTAGGCAGACGACCGGGTTTTGATGGCTACACCTTC
TRBJ2-5,.,TRBV5-4,.,CASSIRTGRAETQYF,TGTGCCAGCAGCATCCGGACAGGGAGGGCGGAGACCCAGTACTTC
TRBJ2-5,.,TRBV11-2,.,CASSPGSDSYETQYF,TGTGCCAGCAGCCCCGGTTCCGATTCGTATGAGACCCAGTACTTC
TRBJ1-2,.,TRBV3-1/TRBV3-2,.,CASSQASSVSDHNGYTF,TGTGCCAGCAGCCAAGCGTCCTCCGTTTCGGACCACAATGGCTACACCTTC
TRBJ1-4,once,TRBV28,.,CASSFFGIRVEKLFF,TGTGCCAGCAGTTTCTTCGGGATTAGAGTGGAAAAACTGTTTTTT
TRBJ2-2,once,TRBV6-5,.,CASSYGPSTGELFF,TGTGCCAGCAGTTACGGGCCATCGACCGGGGAGCTGTTTTTT
TRBJ2-7,few,TRBV30,TRBD1,CAWDRGAFYEQYF,TGTGCCTGGGACAGGGGCGCTTTTTACGAGCAGTACTTC
TRBJ2-3,.,TRBV30,.,CAWSPSTDTQYF,TGTGCCTGGAGTCCCTCCACAGATACGCAGTATTTT
TRBJ2-1,.,TRBV6-4,TRBD2,CASSDSGGLYNEQFF,TGTGCCAGCAGTGATAGCGGGGGGCTATACAATGAGCAGTTCTTC
TRBJ2-7,.,TRBV12-3/TRBV12-4,.,CASSHNYEQYF,TGTGCCAGCAGCCATAACTACGAGCAGTACTTC
TRBJ1-6,.,TRBV4-1,.,CASSQGTSGSYNSPLHF,TGCGCCAGCAGCCAAGGGACATCTGGCTCCTATAATTCACCCCTCCACTTT
TRBJ2-7,.,TRBV10-2,.,CTHHREEQYF,TGCACTCACCACAGGGAAGAGCAGTACTTC
TRBJ1-2,.,TRBV7-9,.,CASSLDGNYGYTF,TGTGCCAGCAGCTTAGACGGAAACTATGGCTACACCTTC
TRBJ1-1,.,TRBV7-3,TRBD1,CASSPGQGRVNTEAFF,TGTGCCAGCAGCCCCGGACAGGGACGCGTGAACACTGAAGCTTTCTTT
TRBJ2-3,once,TRBV6-5,.,CASSFAGADTQYF,TGTGCCAGCAGTTTCGCCGGCGCAGATACGCAGTATTTT
TRBJ1-2,.,TRBV11-2,.,CASATGTVYGYTF,TGTGCCAGCGCGACAGGAACTGTCTATGGCTACACCTTC
TRBJ1-5,once,TRBV19,TRBD1,CASRIGRGRDQPQHF,TGTGCCAGTAGAATAGGGAGGGGGCGCGATCAGCCCCAGCATTTT
TRBJ2-1,.,TRBV30,.,CAWSAGGLVQFF,TGTGCCTGGAGTGCGGGGGGCCTGGTTCAGTTCTTC
TRBJ1-5,few,TRBV7-8,TRBD1,CASSLRRTGNANQPQHF,TGTGCCAGCAGCCTGAGACGGACAGGAAATGCCAATCAGCCCCAGCATTTT
TRBJ1-1,.,TRBV5-4,TRBD1,CATTLQGVRTEAFF,TGTGCCACCACACTACAGGGGGTGAGGACTGAAGCTTTCTTT
TRBJ2-5,.,TRBV3-1/TRBV3-2,.,CASSQGERAGTQYF,TGTGCCAGCAGCCAGGGTGAGCGGGCGGGGACCCAGTACTTC
TRBJ2-2,.,TRBV11-2,.,CASSHSTYTGELFF,TGTGCCAGCAGCCACTCCACCTACACCGGGGAGCTGTTTTTT
TRBJ2-2,.,TRBV6-6,.,CASNKAGELFF,TGTGCCAGCAACAAAGCCGGGGAGCTGTTTTTT
TRBJ1-5,.,TRBV27,.,CASSFRSLQPQHF,TGTGCCAGCAGTTTTCGTTCATTGCAGCCCCAGCATTTT